This T cell receptor beta chain derives from a study of blood T cell repertoires in COVID-19. All exposed participants met a person with COVID-19 within 2 weeks before entering the study. Profiled with immunoSEQ multiplex PCR; TCRdb holds only in-frame clones, not every one. The table has under 250,000 clones, about four fifths seen once. The CDR3 runs 15 residues. V lost 7 bases to trimming and J lost 2 bases, with 12 bases between them. Looked up from germline, CDR1 is SGHTA and CDR2 is FQGNSA. The receptor was isolated from a woman in her 50s who had been exposed to COVID-19. The chain has TRBV7-2 and TRBJ2-6, with D maybe TRBD2 (6 bases). The sequenced sample was PBMCs or T cells enriched from blood (not recorded which). CDR3 nucleotide sequence: TGTGCCAGCAATCCGGCGGGAACTGGGGCCAACGTCCTGACTTTC. Translation gives CASNPAGTGANVLTF.